A single sample is the source of the 13 T cell receptor beta chains below, sequenced in a study of blood T cell repertoires in COVID-19. The data were produced by immunoSEQ multiplex PCR, yet TCRdb's version contains in-frame clones alone and is incomplete. The top ten clones hold approximately 7% of a sample with approximately 120,000 clones, about 87% of them seen once. The sample consisted of peripheral blood. Every receptor here comes from a woman aged 50 to 60 with acute or convalescent COVID-19.

The chain carries TRBV19 and TRBJ1-4; D ambiguous. CDR3 length equals 16 residues. The germline V gene has CDR1 LNHDA and CDR2 SQIVND (reference sequence). V lost 3 bases and J 0 bases, leaving 11 bases between the germline ends. The CDR3 loop reads CASSIPRGATNEKLFF. The CDR3 bases are TGTGCCAGTAGTATTCCTCGCGGTGCAACTAATGAAAAACTGTTTTTT.

V and J are TRBV3-1 (or the pseudogene TRBV3-2) and TRBJ1-5; 7 bases agree with TRBD1. The germline CDR1 and CDR2 sequences are LGHDT and YNNKEL (reference sequence). The CDR3 loop spans 14 amino acids. J was trimmed by 6 bases and V by 4 bases; bases with no gene match: 6. The CDR3: CASSLQGHGQPQHF. CDR3 in DNA: TGTGCCAGCAGCCTACAGGGGCACGGTCAGCCCCAGCATTTT.

The J gene is TRBJ1-1, the V gene TRBV27; the D is unclear. The germline V gene encodes CDR1 MNHEY and CDR2 SMNVEV (reference sequence). V lost 7 bases to trimming and J lost 3 bases, with 15 bases between them. CDR3 length: 14 residues. DNA of the CDR3: TGTGCCAGCACCCGAAGCCACGTTGACACTGAAGCTTTCTTT. This sequence encodes CASTRSHVDTEAFF.

This clone came up a few times. The rearrangement links TRBV6-6 to TRBJ1-3; TRBD1 matches 8 bases. The CDR3 is 17 residues long. The J segment lost 0 bases and the V segment lost 5 bases, leaving 9 bases of the junction unmatched. CDR1 is MNHNY and CDR2 is SVGAGI in the germline V gene (reference sequence). The CDR3 nucleotides read TGTGCCAGCAGTCAGACAGGGGTTGGGGCCTCTGGAAACACCATATATTTT. Its translation is CASSQTGVGASGNTIYF.

CDR3 sequence (DNA): TGTGCCTGGAGCGGACAGGGTGGGGAGCTGTTTTTT. Protein sequence: CAWSGQGGELFF. This chain uses TRBV30 with TRBJ2-2; 8 nucleotides match TRBD1. The CDR3 runs to 12 residues. CDR1 GTSNPN and CDR2 SVGIG come from the germline V gene (reference sequence). The J segment lost 8 bases and the V segment lost 3 bases, leaving 2 bases of the junction unmatched.

The chain employs TRBV30 and TRBJ1-6, with TRBD1 matching 11 bases. J gave up 7 bases and V 1 base, and 9 bases lay outside the gene matches. The CDR3 has 17 amino acids. CDR1 and CDR2 (germline): GTSNPN, SVGIG (reference sequence). The CDR3 DNA reads TGTGCCTGGAGTGGTTGGACAGGGGGCGCAGGCAATTCACCCCTCCACTTT. Translation: CAWSGWTGGAGNSPLHF.

The chain links TRBV21-1 to TRBJ1-1; the table's D call, TRBD1, was not checked against the DNA. TRBV21-1 is designated a pseudogene. This CDR3 comprises 15 residues. For the CDR3, the DNA is TGTCCCTCAGGGCCGGGACAGGGGAGGGACACTGAAGCTTTCTTT. Translating it yields CPSGPGQGRDTEAFF.

V and J are TRBV10-3 and TRBJ2-6; perhaps TRBD2 as D (5 bases). Germline V gene sequence: CDR1 ENHRY, CDR2 SYGVKD. V was pared by 3 bases and J by 2 bases, with 11 bases between. The CDR3 is made up of 16 amino acids. The CDR3 DNA is TGTGCCATCAGTGAAACGAGGGCAACTGGGGCCAACGTCCTGACTTTC. Protein product: CAISETRATGANVLTF.

The J gene is TRBJ1-1, the V gene TRBV3-1 (or the pseudogene TRBV3-2), with 9 bases fitting TRBD1. Losses at the gene ends were 7 bases for V and 5 bases for J; bases not matched to a gene: 14. CDR1 is LGHDT and CDR2 is YNNKEL in the germline V gene (reference sequence). The CDR3 has 16 residues. The CDR3 sequence: CASTFRQTGGITEAFF. CDR3 sequence (DNA): TGTGCCAGCACCTTCCGCCAGACAGGGGGGATAACTGAAGCTTTCTTT.

V usage is TRBV2 and J usage is TRBJ1-5; no reliable D call. Per the germline V gene, CDR1 is SNHLY and CDR2 is FYNNEI. V was trimmed by 7 bases and J by 0 bases, leaving 7 bases between them. This CDR3 comprises 13 residues. CDR3 bases: TGTGCCAGCAAGAGCTATAGCAATCAGCCCCAGCATTTT. It is translated as CASKSYSNQPQHF.

The rearrangement links TRBV29-1 to TRBJ2-1; a possible D gene is TRBD2 (5 bases). The V gene lost 8 bases and the J gene lost 1 base, with 15 bases spanning the gap. CDR1 and CDR2 (germline): SQVTM, ANQGSEA. This CDR3 spans 14 amino acids. The CDR3 sequence: CSLTRTGSYNEQFF. As DNA, the CDR3 is TGCAGCTTAACTCGGACTGGTTCCTACAATGAGCAGTTCTTC.

Only a few counts were recorded for this clone. V usage is TRBV2 and J usage is TRBJ2-2; D is undetermined. Trimming cost V 9 bases and J 5 bases, with 10 bases left between them. This CDR3 has 12 residues. CDR1 is SNHLY and CDR2 is FYNNEI in the germline V gene. The DNA of the CDR3 is TGTGCCAGTGATTCAGCGACCGGGGAGCTGTTTTTT. As protein: CASDSATGELFF.

The rearrangement joins TRBV28 to TRBJ1-2, with D possibly matching TRBD1 (6 bases). This CDR3 spans 14 amino acids. The germline V and J ends were trimmed by 7 bases and 4 bases, with 16 bases remaining between them. CDR1 and CDR2 (germline): MDHEN, SYDVKM. The CDR3 DNA is TGTGCCAGCACTCCCTGGACAGCAGGCTATGGCTACACCTTC. It is translated as CASTPWTAGYGYTF.